This T cell receptor (beta chain) was recorded in a study of blood T cell repertoires in COVID-19. Study context: Acute and convalescent COVID-19 specimens originated in the United States, Italy and Spain.

With 6 bases clipped from V and 8 bases from J, the junction kept 18 bases outside the gene matches. The germline CDR1 and CDR2 sequences are SEHNR and FQNEAQ (reference sequence). This CDR3 is built from 16 residues. Clones were sequenced by immunoSEQ multiplex PCR, and TCRdb holds only the in-frame ones, with some missing. The table records just over 75,000 clones, around 80% of them present only once. The genes are TRBV7-9 and TRBJ1-2; 7 bases line up with TRBD1. The specimen was peripheral blood. The sequence came from a man aged 60 to 69 with active or convalescent COVID-19. This CDR3 reads CASSAVGQGDVRGYTF. CDR3 nucleotide sequence: TGTGCCAGCAGTGCGGTTGGGCAGGGGGATGTTCGGGGCTACACCTTC.